Given below is one T cell receptor (beta chain) in context. This CDR3 is built from 15 residues. Germline-derived CDR1 and CDR2 are SGHVS and FNYEAQ. V shed 5 bases and J shed 4 bases, with 16 bases lying between them. In the source study's methods: For nucleated cells, counts were estimated from reference gene primer amplification. Some clones are missing from TCRdb's copy, which holds only in-frame ones; the method was immunoSEQ multiplex PCR. V, J and clone size were drawn from that table, and D and trimming were deduced from the DNA. The sample consists of roughly 240,000 clones, 75% to 85% of them appearing once. These data originate in a study of blood T cell repertoires in COVID-19. Study overall: The samples span acute and convalescent COVID-19 from the United States, Italy and Spain. PBMCs, B-cell-depleted T cells, or T cells were the source of the cDNA or gDNA that made up the material.

The V call is TRBV7-6, the J call TRBJ2-3, with a weak D call TRBD2 (7 bases). The TCR comes from a woman between 65 and 79 years old with acute or convalescent COVID-19. The sequencing sample was made of peripheral blood. The CDR3 DNA reads as TGTGCCAGCAGCCGGCCGGGGGGCGGATCAGATACGCAGTATTTT. It is translated as CASSRPGGGSDTQYF.